Detailed here is one TCR beta chain. The sample belongs to a study of blood T cell repertoires in COVID-19. On the study more broadly: There were acute and convalescent COVID-19 samples, and they came from the United States, Italy and Spain. Sources were T cells, B-cell-depleted T cells, or PBMCs; the material itself was cDNA or gDNA.

Sequenced by immunoSEQ multiplex PCR; TCRdb stores in-frame clones only, minus some. There are around 470,000 clones in the sample; approximately 92% occur only once, and roughly 0.9% lies in the top ten. Germline assignment: CDR1 MRHNA and CDR2 SNTAGT. V lost 4 bases and J lost 0; bases outside the gene matches: 13. The CDR3 totals 19 residues. This sequence was found in a young man with COVID-19, enrolled during active disease. Sequences were obtained from peripheral blood. The chain uses TRBV6-4 and TRBJ2-2; 8 bases match TRBD2. As DNA, the CDR3 is TGTGCCAGCAGTGGGTGGACTAAGCGGGGGACCGCGAACACCGGGGAGCTGTTTTTT. The encoded protein is CASSGWTKRGTANTGELFF.